The present T cell receptor (beta chain) was sequenced within a study of T cells in localized non-small cell lung cancer. Study-wide points: Longer overall survival was seen with higher T cell density measured in blood. Because sequencing included only one region (of the tumor), heterogeneity remains possible. Of the top 100 tumor clones, median around 55 were in adjacent lung, 25 to 35 among its top 100. Adjacent uninvolved lung tissue had the highest T cell clonality, exceeding tumor.

CDR1 is SEHNR, CDR2 FQNEAQ, per germline (reference sequence). The CDR3 is 13 amino acids. Trimming removed 6 bases from V and 8 bases from J, with 16 bases in between. Notes on this clone: What it binds is unknown.

The method was immunoSEQ multiplex PCR; TCRdb's version includes in-frame clones alone and lacks a portion of them. The data contain about 130,000 clones, roughly 90% of them singletons. The TCR originated in a female donor aged 60 or older with stage I lung adenocarcinoma. V and J are TRBV7-9 and TRBJ1-2; no firm D call. The source was peripheral blood, collected before any cancer treatment. DNA of the CDR3: TGTGCCAGCAGTCAGGCCGGGCTTGGGGGCTACACCTTC. Protein: CASSQAGLGGYTF. The whole variable domain, filled in from reference TRBV7-9 and TRBJ1-2, reads DTGVSQNPRHKITKRGQNVTFRCDPISEHNRLYWYRQTLGQGPEFLTYFQNEAQLEKSRLLSDRFSAERPKGSFSTLEIQRTEQGDSAMYLCASSQAGLGGYTFGSGTRLTVV.